The next 3 T cell receptor beta chains were all read from a single sample in a study of T cells in Graves' hyperthyroidism and ophthalmopathy (dated by TCRdb to the late 2010s). Library preparation was by multiplex PCR. Sequenced on an Illumina HiSeq 2000. Amplification of TCR beta CDR3 regions was carried out from RNA transcripts. A first-round RT-PCR of the TCR CDR3 used the HTBI primer set with the Qiagen OneStep RT-PCR kit. Starting from the raw public reads, TCRdb applied fastp trimming at Q25, assembled clones with MiXCR and retained in-frame beta chains. Every CDR3 protein is listed once, alongside the most common genes and DNA of its rows. This sample is represented by hundreds of thousands of distinct CDR3 sequences; 45% of them were singletons. The top ten constitute less than 9% of the sample. The specimen was peripheral blood or thyroid tissue (not recorded which). Receptors were obtained from an adult man with Graves' disease, either hyperthyroidism or ophthalmopathy (not recorded which).

The gene calls are TRBV5-1 and TRBJ1-5; perhaps TRBD1 as D (6 bases). CDR3 size: 14 residues. CDR1 is SGHRS and CDR2 is YFSETQ in the germline V gene. V was shortened by 1 base and J by 7 bases, with 12 bases between the two germline ends. The chain's CDR3 is CASSLQGGTQPQHF. CDR3 nucleotides: TGCGCCAGCAGCTTGCAGGGCGGGACACAGCCCCAGCATTTT. Full variable domain (missing parts from reference TRBV5-1 and TRBJ1-5): KAGVTQTPRYLIKTRGQQVTLSCSPISGHRSVSWYQQTPGQGLQFLFEYFSETQRNKGNFPGRFSGRQFSNSRSEMNVSTLELGDSALYLCASSLQGGTQPQHFGDGTRLSIL.

This chain connects TRBV29-1 to TRBJ1-1; 9 bases are shared with TRBD1. J gave up 11 bases and V 6 bases, and 4 bases lay outside the gene matches. There are 10 residues in the CDR3. The germline V gene has CDR1 SQVTM and CDR2 ANQGSEA. This chain's CDR3 is CSVGTGIAFF. The CDR3 nucleotides are TGCAGCGTCGGGACAGGGATCGCTTTCTTT. Full variable domain (remainder filled in from reference TRBV29-1 and TRBJ1-1): SAVISQKPSRDICQRGTSLTIQCQVDSQVTMMFWYRQQPGQSLTLIATANQGSEATYESGFVIDKFPISRPNLTFSTLTVSNMSPEDSSIYLCSVGTGIAFFGQGTRLTVV.

This clonotype was observed many times. This CDR3 is CASSGTGMGNTEAFF. CDR3 DNA sequence: TGTGCCAGCAGTGGGACAGGGATGGGGAACACTGAAGCTTTCTTT. The chain uses TRBV25-1 and TRBJ1-1, with 8 bases matching TRBD1. The CDR3 length is 15 residues. After removal of 4 bases from V and 1 base from J, the junction contained 5 bases not matched to a gene. Per the germline V gene, CDR1 is MGHDK and CDR2 is SYGVNS.